One and the same sample provided the 22 T cell receptor beta chains below, sequenced in a study of blood T cell repertoires in COVID-19. TCRdb keeps only in-frame clones here, not all; method: immunoSEQ multiplex PCR. The sample yields some 100,000 clones, roughly 88% seen once. Material for sequencing was peripheral blood. The receptors derive from a human donor in a cohort sampled during active COVID-19.

The chain links TRBV29-1 to TRBJ2-1; D may be TRBD1 (6 bases). Germline lookup yields CDR1 SQVTM and CDR2 ANQGSEA. V was clipped by 5 bases and J by 3 bases, with 11 bases between them. There are 13 residues in the CDR3. The CDR3 region has the DNA TGCAGCGTTCTGACAGGCCTCTACAATGAGCAGTTCTTC. Amino acid sequence: CSVLTGLYNEQFF.

The V and J genes are TRBV7-2 and TRBJ2-3, with 15 bases matching TRBD2. After removal of 4 bases from V and 6 bases from J, the junction contained 2 bases not matched to a gene. The CDR3 runs to 15 residues. Germline assignment: CDR1 SGHTA and CDR2 FQGNSA. The CDR3 is CASSSGLAGGDTQYF. Here the CDR3 DNA reads TGTGCCAGCAGCTCTGGACTAGCGGGAGGGGATACGCAGTATTTT.

V and J are TRBV10-3 and TRBJ2-1, with D possibly being TRBD2 (5 bases). The ends were cut back, 5 bases at V and 7 bases at J, with 12 bases in the middle. The CDR3 extends over 13 amino acids. Germline V gene sequence: CDR1 ENHRY, CDR2 SYGVKD. CDR3 DNA sequence: TGTGCCATCAGTCGGGAATGGAGAAATGAGCAGTTCTTC. Residues: CAISREWRNEQFF.

A note on this clone: An end of the junction differs from the germline gene, which may be a read error. The rearrangement links TRBV19 to TRBJ2-7; no firm D call. CDR1 is LNHDA, CDR2 SQIVND, per germline (reference sequence). CDR3 length: 13 residues. CDR3 sequence reads: CASRALNPFEEYF. CDR3 coding DNA: TGTGCCAGTAGAGCCCTTAACCCCTTCGAGGAGTACTTC.

This chain connects TRBV7-2 to TRBJ2-5; D ambiguous. With 0 bases removed from V and 4 bases from J, the gap between germline ends came to 12 bases. The CDR3 is 15 amino acids. The germline V gene has CDR1 SGHTA and CDR2 FQGNSA. The CDR3 DNA sequence: TGTGCCAGCAGCTTAGCAAGTGTAGAAGCAGAGACCCAGTACTTC. Translated: CASSLASVEAETQYF.

The chain joins TRBV10-3 to TRBJ2-5; TRBD2 is a possible D gene (5 bases). The CDR3 spans 13 residues. In germline, CDR1 is ENHRY, CDR2 SYGVKD. V lost 7 bases and J lost 1, with 10 bases in between. Written as DNA, the CDR3 is TGTGCCATCAAACCGGGAACCCAAGAGACCCAGTACTTC. It specifies CAIKPGTQETQYF.

About this clone itself: This CDR3 is also generated by other DNA sequences in the sample. The chain links TRBV5-6 to TRBJ2-1; D possibly corresponds to TRBD2 (6 bases). The CDR3 is made up of 12 amino acids. The V and J ends lost 0 bases and 10 bases respectively, with 8 bases between them. CDR1 is SGHDT, CDR2 YYEEEE, per germline. CDR3 nucleotides: TGTGCCAGCAGCTTGGTGGCGGGGGAGCAGTTCTTC. Its protein product is CASSLVAGEQFF. The full variable domain, rest sourced from reference TRBV5-6 and TRBJ2-1, is DAGVTQSPTHLIKTRGQQVTLRCSPKSGHDTVSWYQQALGQGPQFIFQYYEEEERQRGNFPDRFSGHQFPNYSSELNVNALLLGDSALYLCASSLVAGEQFFGPGTRLTVL.

The chain recombines TRBV30 with TRBJ1-1; D not resolved. In germline, CDR1 is GTSNPN, CDR2 SVGIG (reference sequence). The V end was cut by 5 bases, the J end by 0 bases, with 7 bases between. This CDR3 has 12 amino acids. The CDR3 DNA reads TGTGCCTGGGAAGTCATGAACACTGAAGCTTTCTTT. Translated, it gives CAWEVMNTEAFF.

The J gene is TRBJ2-7, the V gene TRBV6-5; the match to TRBD1 covers 8 bases. Germline V CDR1 and CDR2: MNHEY, SVGAGI. This CDR3 region has 15 residues. Losses at the gene ends were 5 bases for V and 1 base for J; bases not matched to a gene: 7. CDR3 amino acids: CASSIRQGLSYEQYF. In DNA form, the CDR3 reads TGTGCCAGCAGTATCCGACAGGGGCTTTCCTACGAGCAGTACTTC.

The rearrangement joins TRBV4-3 to TRBJ2-4; TRBD2 matches at 14 bases. Trimming removed 3 bases from V and 1 base from J; junction bases left unmatched: 5. The CDR3 has 18 amino acids. Germline V gives CDR1 LGHNA, CDR2 YSLEER. CDR3 in amino acids: CASSQGLAGEYAKNIQYF. The CDR3, as DNA: TGCGCCAGCAGCCAGGGACTAGCGGGAGAATACGCCAAAAACATTCAGTACTTC.

This chain links TRBV6-6 with TRBJ1-6, with 9 bases matching TRBD1. Germline CDR1 MNHNY, CDR2 SVGAGI (reference sequence). The CDR3 extends over 16 amino acids. The J segment lost 11 bases and the V segment lost 6 bases, leaving 14 bases of the junction unmatched. CDR3 region: CASSPQPGQGRPPLHF. CDR3 DNA: TGTGCCAGCAGCCCTCAACCGGGACAGGGACGGCCACCCCTCCACTTT.

The V and J genes are TRBV11-2 and TRBJ2-7, with D uncertain. The CDR3 runs to 14 residues. Germline V gene data show CDR1 as SGHAT and CDR2 as FQNNGV. V shed 4 bases and J shed 3 bases, with 13 bases lying between them. The CDR3 coding sequence is TGTGCCAGCAGCTCCGACCTGAGGATCTACGAGCAGTACTTC. Translating it yields CASSSDLRIYEQYF.

The chain employs TRBV5-1 and TRBJ2-5, with 9 bases lining up with TRBD1. V trimming: 4 bases; J trimming: 1 base; junction bases outside the gene matches: 2. CDR1 is SGHRS, CDR2 YFSETQ, per germline. This CDR3 spans 14 amino acids. CDR3 DNA sequence: TGCGCCAGCAGCCCGGGACAGGGCCAAGAGACCCAGTACTTC. This sequence encodes CASSPGQGQETQYF. The complete variable domain, with remaining parts taken from reference TRBV5-1 and TRBJ2-5, reads KAGVTQTPRYLIKTRGQQVTLSCSPISGHRSVSWYQQTPGQGLQFLFEYFSETQRNKGNFPGRFSGRQFSNSRSEMNVSTLELGDSALYLCASSPGQGQETQYFGPGTRLLVL.

As to this clone: Different DNA sequences within this sample yield the same CDR3. The V call is TRBV7-2, the J call TRBJ2-7, with 10 bases fitting TRBD2. The ends lost 2 bases at V and 0 bases at J; junction bases unmatched: 4. The germline V gene has CDR1 SGHTA and CDR2 FQGNSA. The CDR3 is made up of 16 amino acids. The CDR3 DNA reads TGTGCCAGCAGCTTACGAGCGGGGGGGAGCTCCTACGAGCAGTACTTC. It specifies CASSLRAGGSSYEQYF. Based on the CDR3 plus reference TRBV7-2 and TRBJ2-7, the full variable domain is GAGVSQSPSNKVTEKGKDVELRCDPISGHTALYWYRQSLGQGLEFLIYFQGNSAPDKSGLPSDRFSAERTGGSVSTLTIQRTQQEDSAVYLCASSLRAGGSSYEQYFGPGTRLTVT.

V usage is TRBV27 and J usage is TRBJ1-6; 7 bases align to TRBD1. With V trimmed by 5 bases and J by 7 bases, 5 bases remained unmatched. The CDR3 covers 14 residues. Germline V gene data show CDR1 as MNHEY and CDR2 as SMNVEV (reference sequence). The CDR3 DNA reads as TGTGCCAGCAGTCCGGGACAGCAAAATTCACCCCTCCACTTT. This translates into CASSPGQQNSPLHF.

The CDR3 DNA reads as TGTGCCAGCAGCGGGAGACTAGCGGGCGGTGAGCAGTTCTTC. It encodes CASSGRLAGGEQFF. The chain combines TRBV5-4 with TRBJ2-1, with 10 bases lining up with TRBD2. V trimming: 4 bases; J trimming: 9 bases; junction bases outside the gene matches: 7. The CDR3 covers 14 residues. CDR1 SGHNT and CDR2 YYREEE come from the germline V gene (reference sequence).

The rearrangement uses TRBV9 and TRBJ2-1; 11 bases fit TRBD2. CDR3 length equals 18 residues. With 0 bases clipped from V and 7 bases from J, the junction kept 12 bases outside the gene matches. CDR1 is SGDLS, CDR2 YYNGEE, per germline. CDR3 sequence reads: CASSVAGLAGGPGNEQFF. In DNA form, the CDR3 reads TGTGCCAGCAGCGTAGCTGGATTAGCGGGAGGGCCAGGGAATGAGCAGTTCTTC.

This clone was seen a single time. The V call is TRBV7-9, the J call TRBJ2-5; possible D gene TRBD2, 5 bases. Trimming cost V 1 base and J 4 bases, with 10 bases left between them. This CDR3 is 14 amino acids long. The germline V gene has CDR1 SEHNR and CDR2 FQNEAQ (reference sequence). The CDR3 bases are TGTGCCAGCAGCTTAGGTAGCGAGGGAGAGACCCAGTACTTC. Translating it yields CASSLGSEGETQYF.

The count of this clone is one. The chain recombines TRBV9 with TRBJ2-6; 7 bases line up with TRBD1. V shed 0 bases and J 2 bases; nucleotides not matched to a gene: 5. Germline-derived CDR1 and CDR2 are SGDLS and YYNGEE. This CDR3 is 17 amino acids long. DNA of the CDR3: TGTGCCAGCAGCGTAGTGCCAGGGGGTGCTGGGGCCAACGTCCTGACTTTC. It codes for CASSVVPGGAGANVLTF.

The sample holds a few counts of this clone. The rearrangement joins TRBV7-9 to TRBJ2-1; 8 bases agree with TRBD1. The junction had 2 bases not matched to a gene; V was cut back by 4 bases and J by 9 bases. The CDR3 extends over 12 amino acids. Germline V lookup: CDR1 SEHNR, CDR2 FQNEAQ (reference sequence). Here the CDR3 reads CASSSTGGEQFF. CDR3 bases: TGTGCCAGCAGCTCCACAGGGGGTGAGCAGTTCTTC.

This clone was picked up one time. The V and J genes are TRBV15 and TRBJ2-3; 8 nucleotides line up with TRBD2. V lost 5 bases, J lost 3 bases, and 4 bases stayed unmatched. The V gene's germline CDR1 is LNHNV and CDR2 YYDKDF (reference sequence). The CDR3 is 14 amino acids. The CDR3 nucleotides are TGTGCCACCAGCTCGGGGGGGAGAACAGATACGCAGTATTTT. Its protein product is CATSSGGRTDTQYF.

The chain combines TRBV3-1 (or the pseudogene TRBV3-2) with TRBJ2-4; possibly TRBD2 for D (6 bases). Germline CDR1 reads LGHDT; CDR2 reads YNNKEL (reference sequence). CDR3 length: 13 amino acids. V dropped 0 bases and J dropped 8 bases, with 8 bases sitting between them. Written as DNA, the CDR3 is TGTGCCAGCAGCCAAGATAGGAGGGACATTCAGTACTTC. It codes for CASSQDRRDIQYF.